This T cell receptor beta chain stems from a study of blood T cell repertoires in COVID-19. Study-wide context: Specimens from acute and convalescent COVID-19 originated in the United States, Italy and Spain. Nucleic acid was either cDNA or gDNA, and it came from T cells, B-cell-depleted T cells, or PBMCs.

Only in-frame clones appear in the TCRdb table, and some are missing; sequencing was by immunoSEQ multiplex PCR. This sample has roughly 230,000 clones; roughly nine tenths occur once, and the top ten carry 1.5% to 2%. Per the germline V gene, CDR1 is SGHNT and CDR2 is YENEEA. The CDR3 has 13 amino acids. V lost 8 bases and J 4 bases, leaving 14 bases between the germline ends. Sequencing input: peripheral blood. The rearrangement uses TRBV11-3 and TRBJ2-5; tentative D call: TRBD2 (6 bases). The origin of this receptor is a man between 65 and 79 years old with acute or convalescent COVID-19. The chain's CDR3 is CASAEGPGETQYF. Written as DNA, the CDR3 is TGTGCCAGCGCGGAGGGGCCGGGAGAGACCCAGTACTTC.